This TCR beta chain was sequenced during a study of blood T cell repertoires in COVID-19. TCRdb's copy holds only in-frame clones and misses some; the assay was immunoSEQ multiplex PCR. The sample shows some 130,000 clones, around 83% of them seen only once. This clone was detected only once. There are 18 residues in the CDR3. Trimming removed 4 bases from V and 0 bases from J; junction bases left unmatched: 8. Germline V lookup: CDR1 SGHNT, CDR2 YYREEE (reference sequence). The clonotype comes from a man younger than 45 who had recovered from COVID-19. This sequence joins TRBV5-4 and TRBJ2-6; 9 bases are a match to TRBD2. The sample taken for sequencing was PBMCs or T cells enriched from blood (not recorded which). The CDR3 sequence is CASSPGLALSSGANVLTF. Written as DNA, the CDR3 is TGTGCCAGCAGCCCCGGACTAGCGTTGAGCTCTGGGGCCAACGTCCTGACTTTC.